This paragraph reports one T cell receptor (beta chain). The data belong to a study of PD-1 blockade in classical Hodgkin lymphoma. CDR1 and CDR2 (germline): SEHNR, FQNEAQ (reference sequence). Trimming left V 0 bases short and J 0 bases short, with 6 bases between. This CDR3 is 15 amino acids long. This table comes from immunoSEQ multiplex PCR, and its TCRdb copy is limited to in-frame clones, with some not included. The table has about 32,000 clones, approximately 85% seen once. The time point here: cycle 4 day 1 (C4D1), after around six weeks of nivolumab. Each and every patient relapsed after autologous stem cell transplantation, and patients got differing brentuximab vedotin exposure.

This clonotype was obtained from a human donor with classical Hodgkin lymphoma. This chain uses TRBV7-9 with TRBJ1-3, with D hard to call. The sample was peripheral blood mononuclear cells (PBMCs), taken before the fourth cycle of nivolumab. The CDR3 sequence: CASSLAEHSGNTIYF. The CDR3 DNA reads as TGTGCCAGCAGCTTAGCAGAACACTCTGGAAACACCATATATTTT. The whole variable domain, remainder taken from reference TRBV7-9 and TRBJ1-3, is DTGVSQNPRHKITKRGQNVTFRCDPISEHNRLYWYRQTLGQGPEFLTYFQNEAQLEKSRLLSDRFSAERPKGSFSTLEIQRTEQGDSAMYLCASSLAEHSGNTIYFGEGSWLTVV.